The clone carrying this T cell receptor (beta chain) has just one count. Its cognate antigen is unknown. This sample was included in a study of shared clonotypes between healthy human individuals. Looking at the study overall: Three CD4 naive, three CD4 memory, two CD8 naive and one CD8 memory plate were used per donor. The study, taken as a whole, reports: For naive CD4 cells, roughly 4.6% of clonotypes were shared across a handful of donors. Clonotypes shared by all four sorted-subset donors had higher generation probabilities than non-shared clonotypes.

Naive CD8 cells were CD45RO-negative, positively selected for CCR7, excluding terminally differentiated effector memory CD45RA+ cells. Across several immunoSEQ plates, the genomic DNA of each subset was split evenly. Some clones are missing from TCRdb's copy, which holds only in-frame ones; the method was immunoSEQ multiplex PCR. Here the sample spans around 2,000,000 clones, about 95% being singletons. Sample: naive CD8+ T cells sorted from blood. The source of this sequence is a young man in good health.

Here the CDR3 DNA reads TGTGCCAGCAGTCCGGGCCCTAATTCACCCCTCCACTTT. Translation gives CASSPGPNSPLHF. The V gene is TRBV6-5, the J gene TRBJ1-6; D unclear. The CDR3 runs 13 residues. The V end was cut by 5 bases, the J end by 6 bases, with 8 bases between. CDR1 and CDR2 (germline): MNHEY, SVGAGI.